Here is one TCR beta chain with its context. Preparation of the TCRbeta library was carried out with unique molecular identifiers. TCRdb re-called the PCR reads with MiXCR, one entry per CDR3 protein. Of fewer than 550,000 distinct CDR3 sequences in the sample, approximately 11% were seen once. The CDR3 sequence is 15 residues long. CDR1 and CDR2 (germline): ENHRY, SYGVKD. V lost 5 bases and J lost 2; bases outside the gene matches: 6. The sample is drawn from a study of T-cell reconstitution after alpha-beta-depleted transplantation in children. The sequence derives from a human donor who donated a stem cell graft to a child with acute myeloid leukemia. This material consisted of PBMCs from the stem cell graft donor, taken from the stem cell graft. The V and J genes are TRBV10-3 and TRBJ1-3, with 7 positions matching TRBD1. DNA for the CDR3: TGTGCCATCAGTCCCGGGACAGAAACTGGAAACACCATATATTTT. Translating it yields CAISPGTETGNTIYF.